These 18 T cell receptor beta chains originate from one sample sequenced in a study of blood T cell repertoires in COVID-19. The data were produced by immunoSEQ multiplex PCR, yet TCRdb's version contains in-frame clones alone and is incomplete. The table includes about 150,000 clones, around four fifths detected once. Source material: peripheral blood. Receptors were obtained from a woman older than 75 with acute or convalescent COVID-19.

This clone was found a few times. This sequence joins TRBV11-3 and TRBJ2-3; TRBD2 aligns across 9 bases. Trimming took 2 bases from V and 0 from J; bases not matched to a gene: 0. This CDR3 is built from 15 residues. Germline V gene data show CDR1 as SGHNT and CDR2 as YENEEA. In DNA form, the CDR3 reads TGTGCCAGCAGCTTAACTAGCGGGAGCACAGATACGCAGTATTTT. Residues: CASSLTSGSTDTQYF.

This clone showed up just once. The chain couples TRBV7-8 to TRBJ1-5; D is uncertain. The V gene lost 0 bases and the J gene lost 0 bases, with 3 bases spanning the gap. There are 14 residues in the CDR3. CDR1 SGHVS and CDR2 FQNEAQ come from the germline V gene. CDR3 loop: CASSLASSNQPQHF. CDR3 in DNA: TGTGCCAGCAGCTTAGCCTCTAGCAATCAGCCCCAGCATTTT.

The V and J genes are TRBV6-4 and TRBJ2-3, with D unresolved. The CDR3 is 14 amino acids. From germline, CDR1 is MRHNA and CDR2 SNTAGT. V gave up 0 bases and J gave up 1 base, with 5 bases separating them. CDR3 region: CASSDSGGTDTQYF. The CDR3, as DNA: TGTGCCAGCAGTGACTCGGGCGGCACAGATACGCAGTATTTT.

The chain couples TRBV7-8 to TRBJ2-5; D unclear. V was trimmed by 3 bases and J by 5 bases, leaving 7 bases between them. Germline V gene data show CDR1 as SGHVS and CDR2 as FQNEAQ. The CDR3 sequence is 12 residues long. The CDR3 region is CASSFGYETQYF. The CDR3 DNA follows: TGTGCCAGCAGCTTCGGTTACGAGACCCAGTACTTC.

This chain connects TRBV6-2 or TRBV6-3 to TRBJ2-7, with D perhaps matching TRBD2 (5 bases). V was cut by 5 bases and J by 1 base, with 15 bases left in between. The germline CDR1 and CDR2 sequences are MNHEY and SVGEGT. The CDR3 contains 15 residues. CDR3 DNA sequence: TGTGCCAGCAGTCGTACTAGTCTCCTATCCTACGAGCAGTACTTC. Translating it yields CASSRTSLLSYEQYF.

The genes are TRBV9 and TRBJ2-7; 10 positions agree with TRBD2. CDR1 is SGDLS and CDR2 is YYNGEE in the germline V gene. V lost 0 bases to trimming and J lost 4 bases; unmatched junction nucleotides: 16. CDR3 length: 19 residues. The CDR3 DNA reads TGTGCCAGCAGCGTAGTATTTAATCGGACTAGCGGAGCCTTTTACGAGCAGTACTTC. It yields the protein CASSVVFNRTSGAFYEQYF. The full variable domain, with the rest looked up from reference TRBV9 and TRBJ2-7, is DSGVTQTPKHLITATGQRVTLRCSPRSGDLSVYWYQQSLDQGLQFLIQYYNGEERAKGNILERFSAQQFPDLHSELNLSSLELGDSALYFCASSVVFNRTSGAFYEQYFGPGTRLTVT.

The chain employs TRBV6-6 and TRBJ1-2; D is unresolved. Germline V gene data show CDR1 as MNHNY and CDR2 as SVGAGI (reference sequence). Trimming removed 2 bases at V and 1 base at J, with 11 bases between. The CDR3 contains 15 residues. The CDR3 DNA reads as TGTGCCAGCAGTTACCCGACCCGGAGTAACTATGGCTACACCTTC. Protein product: CASSYPTRSNYGYTF.

V usage is TRBV10-2 and J usage is TRBJ2-7; D gene uncertain. The CDR3 length is 15 residues. Germline lookup yields CDR1 WSHSY and CDR2 SAAADI. Trimming stripped 3 bases from V and 2 bases from J, with 14 bases between. The CDR3 DNA follows: TGCGCCAGCAGTGATGGGCCCTTGGTGACCTACGAGCAGTACTTC. This encodes CASSDGPLVTYEQYF.

The chain links TRBV19 to TRBJ1-1, with 7 bases that match TRBD1. CDR1 and CDR2 (germline): LNHDA, SQIVND (reference sequence). V lost 1 base, J lost 5 bases, and 1 base stayed unmatched. The CDR3 is made up of 13 amino acids. The CDR3 bases are TGTGCCAGTAGTATAGGGGACAGTACTGAAGCTTTCTTT. Translating it yields CASSIGDSTEAFF.

This chain links TRBV27 with TRBJ2-3; D remains ambiguous. Per germline, CDR1 MNHEY and CDR2 SMNVEV (reference sequence). The CDR3 loop spans 13 amino acids. V was trimmed by 4 bases and J by 2 bases, leaving 7 bases between them. The CDR3 loop reads CASSSHNTDTQYF. The CDR3 region has the DNA TGTGCCAGCAGTTCCCACAACACAGATACGCAGTATTTT.

This sequence joins TRBV30 and TRBJ1-2; weak D call: TRBD1 (5 bases). V gave up 2 bases and J gave up 7 bases, with 14 bases separating them. The CDR3 consists of 13 residues. Germline V gene sequence: CDR1 GTSNPN, CDR2 SVGIG (reference sequence). For the CDR3, the DNA is TGTGCCTGGAGTATAACAGGCCCTCTTGGCTACACCTTC. Residues: CAWSITGPLGYTF.

The chain has TRBV15 and TRBJ2-1; 10 bases are shared with TRBD2. The CDR3 has 15 amino acids. Trimming at V came to 0 bases and at J to 8 bases, leaving 4 bases not matched to a gene. Per germline, CDR1 LNHNV and CDR2 YYDKDF (reference sequence). The CDR3 DNA reads as TGTGCCACCAGCAGAGATCTAACTAGCGGGGATGAGCAGTTCTTC. The encoded protein is CATSRDLTSGDEQFF.

Comment on this clone: This CDR3 is also generated by other DNA sequences in the sample. The V and J genes are TRBV3-1 (or the pseudogene TRBV3-2) and TRBJ1-1; TRBD1 might be the D (5 bases). V lost 3 bases to trimming and J lost 1 base, with 6 bases between them. The germline CDR1 and CDR2 sequences are LGHDT and YNNKEL (reference sequence). This CDR3 region has 13 residues. The CDR3 here is CASSHRGNTEAFF. CDR3 bases: TGTGCCAGCAGCCATAGGGGGAACACTGAAGCTTTCTTT.

This chain joins TRBV7-2 and TRBJ2-3; D is unresolved. This CDR3 has 12 residues. V dropped 0 bases and J dropped 6 bases, with 4 bases sitting between them. Germline V CDR1 and CDR2: SGHTA, FQGNSA. The CDR3 loop reads CASSLASDTQYF. CDR3 DNA: TGTGCCAGCAGCTTAGCTTCTGATACGCAGTATTTT.

The chain has TRBV5-1 and TRBJ1-1; D ambiguous. The CDR3 is made up of 14 amino acids. The V end lost 0 bases, the J end lost 5 bases, and 11 bases lay between the germline ends. Germline-derived CDR1 and CDR2 are SGHRS and YFSETQ. CDR3 nucleotides: TGCGCCAGCAGCTTGGGGAGCGCAAGTACTGAAGCTTTCTTT. It codes for CASSLGSASTEAFF.

V gene TRBV30 combines with J gene TRBJ1-4; 8 bases fit TRBD1. Trimming cost V 2 bases and J 8 bases; bases outside gene matches: 10. Germline lookup yields CDR1 GTSNPN and CDR2 SVGIG (reference sequence). The CDR3 consists of 15 residues. The CDR3 sequence is CAWSPRTGYIEKLFF. In nucleotides, the CDR3 is TGTGCCTGGAGTCCAAGGACAGGGTATATCGAAAAACTGTTTTTT.

The chain uses TRBV6-2 or TRBV6-3 and TRBJ1-5; D uncertain. V lost 0 bases to trimming and J lost 6 bases, with 12 bases between them. CDR1 is MNHEY and CDR2 is SVGEGT in the germline V gene. The CDR3 has 15 amino acids. CDR3 in DNA: TGTGCCAGCAGTTACTCGGCGGGATCACTTCAGCCCCAGCATTTT. It yields the protein CASSYSAGSLQPQHF.

V is TRBV2 and J is TRBJ2-1; D perhaps matches TRBD2 (6 bases). Germline CDR1 reads SNHLY; CDR2 reads FYNNEI. There are 13 residues in the CDR3. The V end was cut by 7 bases, the J end by 5 bases, with 12 bases between. This CDR3 reads CASTSSVHNEQFF. The DNA of the CDR3 is TGTGCCAGCACGTCTAGCGTACACAATGAGCAGTTCTTC.